This passage covers 29 T cell receptor beta chains from one sample sequenced in a study of blood T cells in healthy people across ages. The use of a sample-barcoded 5' primer and a J-beta primer mix characterized a second PCR of roughly 6 to 11 cycles. TCRdb used MiXCR to reprocess the 5' RACE reads, holding one entry per CDR3 protein. The sample yields more than 700,000 distinct CDR3 sequences, around 45% seen once. The sample consisted of blood. The receptor source for this set is a man at least 80 years old in good health.

This clonotype came up a few times. V usage is TRBV4-3 and J usage is TRBJ1-4, with D maybe TRBD1 (5 bases). V lost 0 bases to trimming and J lost 4 bases, with 12 bases between them. CDR1 and CDR2 (germline): LGHNA, YSLEER. The CDR3 runs to 16 residues. CDR3 loop: CASSQEIGTLNEKLFF. The CDR3 DNA is TGCGCCAGCAGCCAAGAGATCGGGACCCTTAATGAAAAACTGTTTTTT.

V is TRBV20-1 and J is TRBJ1-2, with 8 bases fitting TRBD1. The CDR3 covers 12 residues. V shed 5 bases, J shed 3 bases, and the junction held 2 bases outside the gene matches. The V gene's germline CDR1 is DFQATT and CDR2 SNEGSKA (reference sequence). CDR3 protein: CSALTGDYGYTF. The CDR3 coding sequence is TGCAGTGCTTTGACAGGGGACTATGGCTACACCTTC.

The chain joins TRBV29-1 to TRBJ2-1; 7 bases agree with TRBD2. In germline, CDR1 is SQVTM, CDR2 ANQGSEA. This CDR3 comprises 13 residues. After removal of 7 bases from V and 8 bases from J, the junction contained 11 bases not matched to a gene. The CDR3, as DNA: TGCAGCGGAGGGAGGGCTAGCGCCCATGAGCAGTTCTTC. Translation: CSGGRASAHEQFF.

This clonotype appeared a single time. The V and J genes are TRBV20-1 and TRBJ2-1, with 11 bases aligning to TRBD2. Germline V gene data show CDR1 as DFQATT and CDR2 as SNEGSKA (reference sequence). The CDR3 spans 13 residues. Trimming removed 0 bases from V and 15 bases from J; junction bases left unmatched: 7. The CDR3 DNA reads TGCAGTGCTAGAGATTCACTAGCGGGAGTTGGGTTCTTC. Protein sequence: CSARDSLAGVGFF.

This clonotype has only a few counts. The genes are TRBV2 and TRBJ2-1; D gene unclear. The CDR3 consists of 12 residues. In germline, CDR1 is SNHLY, CDR2 FYNNEI. Trimming removed 7 bases at V and 15 bases at J, with 19 bases between. CDR3 in DNA: TGTGCCAGCATCGATAATTCGACCCCAATGTTCTTC. Residues: CASIDNSTPMFF.

This chain uses TRBV20-1 with TRBJ2-5; 11 nucleotides align to TRBD2. This CDR3 is built from 15 residues. The V and J ends lost 5 bases and 4 bases, in that order; junction bases with no gene match: 9. Germline V CDR1 and CDR2: DFQATT, SNEGSKA (reference sequence). CDR3 loop: CSAQTSGIGAETQYF. The CDR3, as DNA: TGCAGTGCTCAGACTAGCGGGATTGGGGCAGAGACCCAGTACTTC.

The genes are TRBV11-2 and TRBJ1-1; D not resolved. V lost 5 bases, J lost 5 bases, and 12 bases lay in between. The CDR3 covers 13 residues. CDR1 and CDR2 from the germline V gene are SGHAT and FQNNGV. CDR3 protein: CASSNRRGTEAFF. CDR3 in DNA: TGTGCCAGCAGCAACCGGCGGGGAACTGAAGCTTTCTTT.

This clonotype was seen more than once but under ten times. V gene TRBV5-1 combines with J gene TRBJ2-3; 9 nucleotides line up with TRBD2. CDR3 length: 15 amino acids. CDR1 SGHRS and CDR2 YFSETQ come from the germline V gene. The J segment lost 2 bases and the V segment lost 7 bases, leaving 8 bases of the junction unmatched. Written as DNA, the CDR3 is TGCGCCAGCGTGGGGCTAGCGGGGCCCACAGATACGCAGTATTTT. Its protein is CASVGLAGPTDTQYF.

The rearrangement joins TRBV20-1 to TRBJ2-7; the match to TRBD1 covers 9 bases. Germline trimming cut 5 bases from V and 0 bases from J; bases unmatched to any gene: 8. The germline V gene has CDR1 DFQATT and CDR2 SNEGSKA (reference sequence). The CDR3 totals 15 residues. The CDR3 region is CSAGPGTGSSYEQYF. DNA for the CDR3: TGCAGTGCTGGACCTGGGACAGGGAGCTCCTACGAGCAGTACTTC.

This clonotype came up a few times. A read error may be the cause here, since a much bigger clone is one base away. The chain has TRBV7-2 and TRBJ2-1, with 8 positions matching TRBD2. This CDR3 spans 14 amino acids. The V gene's germline CDR1 is SGHTA and CDR2 FQGNSA. CDR3 in DNA: TGTGCCAGCAGCGTAGCGAGCGGGAGAGAAGAGCAGTTCTTC. Its translation is CASSVASGREEQFF.

This clonotype was counted a few times. The CDR3: CASSAPGAQSNEKLFF. CDR3 DNA sequence: TGTGCCAGCAGCGCTCCCGGGGCGCAGAGTAATGAAAAACTGTTTTTT. The chain recombines TRBV9 with TRBJ1-4; D is perhaps TRBD1 (5 bases). The length of the CDR3 is 16 residues. V lost 3 bases to trimming and J lost 4 bases, with 16 bases between them. The germline V gene has CDR1 SGDLS and CDR2 YYNGEE.

This clonotype was seen once. The V gene is TRBV7-9, the J gene TRBJ2-5, with D perhaps matching TRBD1 or TRBD2 (6 bases each). CDR3 length: 14 residues. V was trimmed by 10 bases and J by 2 bases, leaving 17 bases between them. Germline CDR1 and CDR2: SEHNR and FQNEAQ (reference sequence). The DNA of the CDR3 is TGTGCCATCACGGGGGCGGAGACTCAAGAGACCCAGTACTTC. As protein: CAITGAETQETQYF.

The rearrangement uses TRBV7-6 and TRBJ2-1, with no clear D. The CDR3 runs to 13 residues. Germline CDR1 is SGHVS and CDR2 is FNYEAQ. Trimming cost V 6 bases and J 7 bases, with 13 bases left between them. The CDR3 is CASRNARVNEQFF. The CDR3 region has the DNA TGTGCCAGCAGAAATGCCAGAGTTAATGAGCAGTTCTTC.

V gene TRBV20-1 combines with J gene TRBJ1-6; 7 bases fit TRBD1. The germline CDR1 and CDR2 sequences are DFQATT and SNEGSKA (reference sequence). The CDR3 sequence is 16 residues long. J was trimmed by 0 bases and V by 5 bases; bases with no gene match: 7. This chain's CDR3 is CSAPLTGNSYNSPLHF. The CDR3 nucleotides read TGCAGTGCTCCTCTGACAGGGAACTCCTATAATTCACCCCTCCACTTT.

This clonotype has only a few counts. The chain employs TRBV20-1 and TRBJ2-1; TRBD2 might be the D (5 bases). The CDR3 contains 12 residues. CDR1 is DFQATT, CDR2 SNEGSKA, per germline (reference sequence). The V end lost 6 bases, the J end lost 5 bases, and 11 bases lay between the germline ends. The CDR3 DNA reads TGCAGTGCCGAAGCGGTGGACAATGAGCAGTTCTTC. It yields the protein CSAEAVDNEQFF.

This clonotype has just a few counts. The V gene is TRBV5-1, the J gene TRBJ1-1, with a weak D call TRBD1 (5 bases). Trimming left V 7 bases short and J 0 bases short, with 10 bases between. The CDR3 has 13 residues. Germline CDR1 reads SGHRS; CDR2 reads YFSETQ. The CDR3 nucleotides are TGCGCCAGCCGTTTGGGGCTGAACACTGAAGCTTTCTTT. It specifies CASRLGLNTEAFF.

The chain couples TRBV27 to TRBJ2-1; 8 nucleotides agree with TRBD1. Germline values: CDR1 MNHEY, CDR2 SMNVEV (reference sequence). The CDR3 consists of 15 residues. V lost 7 bases to trimming and J lost 12 bases; unmatched junction nucleotides: 17. The CDR3 DNA follows: TGTGCCAGCACTGCCTCCGGGACAGGCTATACCACGCAGTTCTTC. It translates to CASTASGTGYTTQFF.

The chain's CDR3 is CASSLDLQGLYF. The CDR3 DNA sequence: TGTGCCAGCAGCTTAGATTTACAGGGGCTGTACTTC. J is TRBJ2-5 and V is TRBV7-8; 7 bases align to TRBD1. The V gene end was trimmed by 1 base and the J gene end by 13 bases; junction bases not matched to a gene: 6. The CDR3 loop spans 12 amino acids. Germline CDR1 SGHVS, CDR2 FQNEAQ.

This clonotype has a handful of counts. This chain joins TRBV18 and TRBJ2-3, with TRBD2 matching over 12 bases. V shed 4 bases, J shed 6 bases, and the junction held 11 bases outside the gene matches. Germline CDR1 and CDR2: KGHSH and LQKENI. The length of the CDR3 is 17 residues. CDR3 in amino acids: CASSHDTTSGSSDTQYF. The CDR3 DNA reads TGTGCCAGCTCACATGACACGACTAGCGGGAGTTCGGATACGCAGTATTTT. Full variable domain (outside the CDR3, taken from reference TRBV18 and TRBJ2-3): NAGVMQNPRHLVRRRGQEARLRCSPMKGHSHVYWYRQLPEEGLKFMVYLQKENIIDESGMPKERFSAEFPKEGPSILRIQQVVRGDSAAYFCASSHDTTSGSSDTQYFGPGTRLTVL.

V gene TRBV5-1 combines with J gene TRBJ1-2, with D perhaps TRBD1 (5 bases). CDR1 is SGHRS and CDR2 is YFSETQ in the germline V gene. With 4 bases removed from V and 6 bases from J, the gap between germline ends came to 16 bases. CDR3 size: 14 residues. The CDR3 region has the DNA TGCGCCAGCAGCCAGGGCCCCGCAAAGAATGGCTACACCTTC. It is translated as CASSQGPAKNGYTF.

This clonotype was counted a single time. V gene TRBV28 combines with J gene TRBJ2-4; weak D call: TRBD1 (7 bases). Between the trimmed V and J ends, which lost 2 bases and 0 bases, there was a span of 11 bases. Looked up from germline, CDR1 is MDHEN and CDR2 is SYDVKM. The CDR3 is made up of 16 amino acids. Here the CDR3 reads CASSLPQGGAKNIQYF. The CDR3 DNA is TGTGCCAGCAGTTTACCCCAGGGGGGAGCCAAAAACATTCAGTACTTC.

The CDR3 DNA reads TGTGCCAGCACCCCGCTTAGCGGGCTTAGCACAGATACGCAGTATTTT. The encoded protein is CASTPLSGLSTDTQYF. The chain employs TRBV27 and TRBJ2-3, with 7 positions matching TRBD2. The CDR3 is 16 residues long. The germline V gene has CDR1 MNHEY and CDR2 SMNVEV (reference sequence). V was clipped by 7 bases and J by 0 bases; unmatched bases: 10.

This clonotype has just one count. A read error may explain this, as a much larger clone is one base away. The rearrangement joins TRBV9 to TRBJ2-1; 7 nucleotides align to TRBD2. Germline CDR1 SGDLS, CDR2 YYNGEE. The CDR3 sequence is 16 residues long. CDR3 DNA sequence: TGTGTCAGCAGCCGTACGAGCGGGGTCGGTTACAATGAGCAGTTCTTC. Amino acid sequence: CVSSRTSGVGYNEQFF.

This clonotype is a singleton in its sample. The chain employs TRBV7-8 and TRBJ2-6; D assignment may be TRBD1 or TRBD2 (5 bases each). V was pared by 10 bases and J by 0 bases, with 19 bases between. The length of the CDR3 is 17 residues. Germline CDR1 and CDR2: SGHVS and FQNEAQ. CDR3 region: CAILNGAPNSGANVLTF. The CDR3 DNA sequence: TGTGCCATCCTGAACGGGGCACCTAACTCTGGGGCCAACGTCCTGACTTTC.

V is TRBV23-1 and J is TRBJ2-3; 10 nucleotides match TRBD2. TRBV23-1 is assigned to the ORF class and has an uncertain function. The CDR3 runs 17 residues. J gave up 0 bases and V 1 base, and 4 bases lay outside the gene matches. CDR3 in amino acids: CASSQCGLAASTDTQYF. CDR3 DNA sequence: TGCGCCAGCAGTCAATGTGGACTAGCGGCCAGCACAGATACGCAGTATTTT.

There are a few counts of this clonotype. The V and J genes are TRBV5-1 and TRBJ2-5; D unresolved. V gave up 4 bases and J gave up 4 bases, with 14 bases separating them. Germline lookup yields CDR1 SGHRS and CDR2 YFSETQ. The CDR3 extends over 14 amino acids. The CDR3 coding sequence is TGCGCCAGCAGCCGACCCTGGGAAGGAGAGACCCAGTACTTC. This sequence encodes CASSRPWEGETQYF.

This chain links TRBV12-3 or TRBV12-4 with TRBJ2-3, with unresolved D. V was pared by 2 bases and J by 2 bases, with 5 bases between. The CDR3 contains 13 residues. The CDR3 bases are TGTGCCAGCAGTTTAACGGACACAGATACGCAGTATTTT. Translation: CASSLTDTDTQYF.

This clonotype occurred a few times. This chain links TRBV7-2 with TRBJ2-5, with 13 bases fitting TRBD2. The junction had 3 bases not matched to a gene; V was cut back by 0 bases and J by 5 bases. Germline assignment: CDR1 SGHTA and CDR2 FQGNSA. The CDR3 has 16 residues. CDR3 amino acids: CASSLAGLAGEETQYF. The CDR3, as DNA: TGTGCCAGCAGCTTAGCCGGACTAGCGGGAGAGGAGACCCAGTACTTC.

This clonotype has only a few counts. The V and J genes are TRBV20-1 and TRBJ2-2; TRBD1 agrees at 7 bases. Losses at the gene ends were 1 base for V and 3 bases for J; bases not matched to a gene: 5. The CDR3 contains 15 residues. Germline V gene data show CDR1 as DFQATT and CDR2 as SNEGSKA (reference sequence). The CDR3 DNA reads TGCAGTGCTAGAGTACAGGGGTCGCACACCGGGGAGCTGTTTTTT. It is translated as CSARVQGSHTGELFF.